The entry that follows covers one TCR beta chain sequence. Produced via immunoSEQ multiplex PCR; TCRdb's table is partial and in-frame only. The data contain a few hundred thousand clones, around 89% of them singletons. This specimen belongs to a study of blood T cell repertoires in COVID-19. The CDR3 length is 15 residues. V lost 10 bases, J lost 0 bases, and 6 bases stayed unmatched. Germline loops: CDR1 MNHEY, CDR2 SVGAGI. The gene calls are TRBV6-5 and TRBJ2-1, with 10 bases aligning to TRBD2. The sample taken for sequencing was PBMCs or T cells enriched from blood (not recorded which). This clonotype originated in a woman in her fifties or sixties who had recovered from COVID-19. The CDR3 DNA follows: TGTGCCATTCGGACTAGCGGCGCCTCCTACAATGAGCAGTTCTTC. Translated: CAIRTSGASYNEQFF.